This TCR beta chain emerged from a study of radiotherapy plus CTLA-4 blockade in lung cancer. About the research overall: Of all patients, around 18% responded objectively and about 34% showed disease control. Study-wide results and caveats: Blood saw expansion of tumor-derived TCR clones after radiotherapy plus ipilimumab. Dynamics of early blood T cell clones, together with interferon-beta, were reportedly the best predictors of response.

Note on this clone: Its target is not known.

Assay used: immunoSEQ multiplex PCR; TCRdb lists only in-frame clones, some missing. The table has tens of thousands of clones, about 79% seen once; the top ten hold roughly 22%. Germline CDR1 reads SGHNT; CDR2 reads YENEEA. The CDR3 runs 15 residues. The V and J ends lost 0 bases and 9 bases respectively, with 16 bases between them. The origin of this receptor is a human donor with non-small cell lung cancer whose response to radiotherapy plus ipilimumab could not be evaluated. Some clones in this sample may be carry-over from other donors' samples. The material sequenced was peripheral blood, taken from a patient treated with radiotherapy plus ipilimumab. This sequence joins TRBV11-3 and TRBJ2-3; a possible D gene is TRBD1 (5 bases). CDR3 nucleotides: TGTGCCAGCAGCTTAGATATAGGGGTATCCTCGACGCAGTATTTT. Amino acid sequence: CASSLDIGVSSTQYF.